This T cell receptor beta chain was identified during a study of response to subunit inactivated influenza vaccine. Study conclusions and caveats: After each seasonal influenza vaccination, few new T cells are recruited, the authors suggested.

In TCRdb, the RT-PCR reads were re-called with MiXCR into one record per CDR3 protein. The sample lists about 500,000 distinct CDR3 sequences, more than 15% occurring once. A word on this clonotype: What it binds is unknown.

The germline V gene has CDR1 SGDLS and CDR2 YYNGEE. The V segment lost 3 bases and the J segment 3 bases; nucleotides outside the gene matches: 14. CDR3 size: 18 residues. The TCR was taken from a man between 50 and 69 years old who received an inactivated influenza vaccine. Sample: CD4+ T cells sorted from PBMCs, taken about 23 months after vaccination. This chain connects TRBV9 to TRBJ2-2; 7 bases are a match to TRBD1. The CDR3 coding sequence is TGTGCCAGCAGCGAAAAAGACAGGGTCTTTTTTTACACCGGGGAGCTGTTTTTT. Amino acid sequence: CASSEKDRVFFYTGELFF. The variable domain in full, with the rest retrieved from reference TRBV9 and TRBJ2-2, is DSGVTQTPKHLITATGQRVTLRCSPRSGDLSVYWYQQSLDQGLQFLIQYYNGEERAKGNILERFSAQQFPDLHSELNLSSLELGDSALYFCASSEKDRVFFYTGELFFGEGSRLTVL.